This T cell receptor (beta chain) derives from a study of response to subunit inactivated influenza vaccine. Relative to its sample, this clonotype is large. Its antigen is not identified. TCRdb analysed the RT-PCR reads with MiXCR anew, one entry per CDR3 protein. The table has over 150,000 distinct CDR3 sequences, about 11% seen once; the top ten hold about 40%. Points from the study as a whole: A suggestion made by the authors is that each seasonal influenza vaccination recruits few new T cells.

The CDR3 is made up of 16 amino acids. This chain links TRBV21-1 with TRBJ2-7; TRBD1, the table's D call, was not compared with the DNA. TRBV21-1 is a known pseudogene. The sequencing here drew on CD8+ T cells sorted from PBMCs, taken 23 months after vaccination. The TCR sequence derives from a man in his fifties or sixties who received an inactivated influenza vaccine. CDR3 in amino acids: CASSKVRDRGNYEQYF. Written as DNA, the CDR3 is TGTGCCAGCAGCAAAGTACGGGACAGGGGAAACTACGAGCAGTACTTC.